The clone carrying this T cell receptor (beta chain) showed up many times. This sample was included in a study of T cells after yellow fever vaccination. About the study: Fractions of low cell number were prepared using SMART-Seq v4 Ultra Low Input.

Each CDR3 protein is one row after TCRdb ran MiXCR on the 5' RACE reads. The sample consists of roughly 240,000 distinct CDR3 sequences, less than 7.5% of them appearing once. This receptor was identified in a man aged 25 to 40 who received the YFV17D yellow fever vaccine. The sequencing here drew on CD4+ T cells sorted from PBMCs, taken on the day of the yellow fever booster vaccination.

CDR3 bases: TGCAGTGCTAGATCCCGCACAGGGGGCGGCGTGACCCAGTACTTC. This gives the protein CSARSRTGGGVTQYF. The rearrangement joins TRBV20-1 to TRBJ2-5, with 9 positions matching TRBD1. Per germline, CDR1 DFQATT and CDR2 SNEGSKA (reference sequence). This CDR3 comprises 15 residues. The trim removed 2 bases at V and 7 bases at J, leaving 11 bases unmatched.